This T cell receptor beta chain derives from a study of cytomegalovirus exposure and HLA in healthy donors (dated by TCRdb to 2016 to 2017). Background for the entire study: An earlier analysis of some 500 of the donors reported about 290 Gb of sequence data and around 120 million unique TCR beta sequences from about 180 million T cells. An early release that covered about 640 HLA-typed donors contained about 300 gigabases of sequencing data and 70 million to 100 million unique TCR sequences. The genetic ancestry cluster associated with self-reported Caucasian donors included roughly 84% of the roughly 390 genotyped donors. The study was designed to test whether signatures of past pathogen exposure could be identified by cataloging public T cell receptors. The study profiled the T cell repertoires of under 700 subjects by immunosequencing and related them to cytomegalovirus serostatus. A separate validation cohort of approximately 120 different subjects was used in addition to the roughly 670-subject first cohort. High-throughput TCR immunosequencing, statistical association of individual TCRs with disease status, and machine learning were combined to predict cytomegalovirus infection status. In a later analysis, previously published TCR beta repertoires from 500 to 750 donors were re-analyzed and high-resolution HLA genotyping was added so that TCR occurrence patterns could be studied. In the later analysis, no new phenotypic data were used to find candidate immune exposures; instead, reliance was placed on TCR beta sequences and their occurrence across donors. An earlier analysis of 450 to 750 of the donors used high-throughput TCR beta sequencing to judge whether each TCR beta V gene segment behaved as functional or pseudogenic. Donor age, sex, ethnicity and CMV serostatus were collected together with the repertoire data. A later genetic analysis took genome-wide SNP genotypes for about three fifths of the roughly 700 donors and used that subset as a discovery cohort. All discovery cohort repertoires had been generated on a single sequencing platform. HLA typing included class I and class II loci at four-digit resolution. Typing coverage varied by locus: roughly 629-640 donors for A, B, C, DRB1 and DQB1; some 520 for DQA1; nearly 610 for DPA1; some 470 for DPB1. About five DR-DQ haplotypes were treated as single units for association and clustering because of strong linkage in the cohort. Among roughly 400 genotyped donors of the cohort, an average of 235,054 unique TCR beta nucleotide sequences were sequenced per donor, about a sixth of them non-productive. What the research found in general, with its limitations: In a later genetic analysis, a missense DCLRE1C variant was associated with V-gene and J-gene trimming of TCR beta chains, and the association was replicated in an independent cohort. The study gave a list of over 150 TCR beta chains associated with cytomegalovirus. In vitro tests confirmed that a few of the cytomegalovirus-associated TCR beta chains recognize cytomegalovirus antigens. Only TCR beta chains were sequenced in this cohort, and the absence of alpha or paired-chain data limited detectable features. According to a later analysis, parvovirus B19, influenza, CMV and Epstein-Barr virus appeared linked to several top co-occurrence clusters. In a later analysis, 16,951 TCR beta sequences were associated with specific HLA alleles at a false discovery rate of 0.05. The earlier analysis of approximately 590 of the donors excluded some 16 rarely observed V segments, including chromosome 9 orphons, because counts were too low. In both the original and validation cohorts, the classifier was reported to diagnose cytomegalovirus status with high specificity and sensitivity. A later analysis found that most CMV-associated TCR beta chains appeared HLA-restricted, with HLA associations seemingly driven largely by CMV exposure. While some public TCRs were present in many individuals, most TCR sequences turned up only very rarely across donors. Broadly in line with IMGT annotations, most TCR beta V segments showed up in productive rearrangements about 87% or about 30% of the time in an earlier analysis of 450 to 750 of the donors. A later genetic analysis reported fewer N-insertions in productive TCRs among donors in an Asian-associated ancestry cluster than the approximately 670-donor mean. The authors suggested that the approach could potentially be extended to other disease states and immunological phenotypes. Linkage disequilibrium might explain the correlated functional status among segregating V segments, but an unknown experimental factor could not be excluded. Roughly uniform sequencing depth across donors was assumed in presence/absence analyses, although this assumption may not hold. Because some donors lacked HLA typing at each locus, the association tests relied only on the typed subset. For the cohort, immune exposure information was limited to CMV serostatus. In a later analysis, the rate of TCR association differed among HLA loci, with DRB1 alleles having the most associated TCRs and HLA-C alleles having the fewest. In a later analysis, HLA-associated TCR beta chains were found to be more clonally expanded and to have lower generation probabilities than equally common non-associated chains. When HLA alleles, especially DR and DQ, strongly co-occurred, attributing TCR associations to individual alleles was difficult. A cluster of highly shared sequence variants was judged likely to be a technical artifact of the sequencing pipeline. A further reported finding was that TCR beta sequences accurately predicted the HLA-A and HLA-B alleles for most subjects in the first cohort.

In the case of this clone: It has no known antigen specificity. Per-base quality was not reported, and no clone a single base away is much larger than it.

The cohort was made up of roughly 670 healthy bone marrow donors. All cohort members were sampled while nominally healthy, although unrecorded immune exposures were likely present. The donor tested CMV seropositive and was one of the 289 seropositive cohort members. A peripheral blood sample was provided by each donor, and peripheral blood mononuclear cells were used for TCR beta sequencing. Genomic DNA was extracted from the blood cell samples with the Qiagen DNeasy Blood Extraction Kit. Libraries were constructed by the immunoSEQ multiplex PCR assay. For the multiplex PCR, a mixture combining 60 forward primers for TCR Vbeta segments and 13 reverse primers for TCR Jbeta segments was used. A multiplex PCR assay on genomic DNA amplified the CDR3 region of rearranged TCR beta genes. On the Illumina HiSeq System, the amplified TCR beta libraries were sequenced as 87-base-pair reads. The original methods were these. A later analysis tallied roughly 76 million unique TCR beta chains across the 600 to 700 repertoires, and some 10 million of those chains were shared by two or more donors. To remove PCR and sequencing errors, raw reads were error-corrected and collapsed into unique sequences using a nearest-neighbor algorithm that merged closely related sequences. Alignment of CDR3 sequences to IMGT reference sequences was used to assign V, D and J gene segments. For a sequence to be retained, at least a six-nucleotide match to both a V gene segment and a J gene segment was required. Rearrangements were classified as productive when the CDR3 lacked stop codons and remained in frame with V and J, and all other rearrangements were classified as non-productive. Following IMGT convention, CDR3 was defined as the stretch from the second conserved V-encoded cysteine to the conserved J-encoded phenylalanine. In an earlier analysis of 500 to 650 of the donors, sequences lacking an unambiguous match to a single V gene segment were excluded. An earlier analysis of about 590 of the donors classified V segments as functional when productive rearrangements were above 56.7% and as segregating when the standard deviation between donors was above 5%. A statistical classification framework was built for diagnosing cytomegalovirus status from the catalog of TCR beta chain sequences. In a later analysis, TCR nucleotide sequences were compared against IMGT/GENE-DB human TR gene sequences so that V and J genes could be assigned. The TCRdist pipeline was used in a later analysis to assign CDR3 sequences and most-parsimonious VDJ recombination scenarios. In a later analysis, each TCR beta chain was defined by its CDR3 amino acid sequence together with its V-gene family, and reads without a unique V-gene family were excluded. A later analysis removed 592 highly shared, low-generation-probability nucleotide sequences to deal with suspected cross-contamination and a sequencing artifact. In a later analysis, a clonal expansion index for each public chain was calculated from normalized within-repertoire ranks of inferred template counts. A later analysis computed generation probabilities with a VDJ recombination model fitted to out-of-frame rearrangements, and checked the results against IGoR. In a later analysis, TCR-TCR, TCR-HLA and TCR-CMV co-occurrence was scored with hypergeometric tests, and a repertoire-size bias correction was applied to TCR pairs. To estimate false discovery rates, a later analysis permuted the HLA or CMV assignments 20 times. In a later analysis, co-occurring TCRs were grouped with DBSCAN, and TCRdist sequence similarity was added when clustering was performed within HLA-allele-positive subsets. Repertoires with fewer than 30,000 or more than 120,000 public chains were left out of co-occurrence clustering, as were about five repertoires with anomalous nucleotide sharing. TCRdb took this table from immuneACCESS and kept in-frame rearrangements with V and J called. Such tables lack part of the clones; where checked against another copy, unresolved V genes explain under half of the gap, and the rest is unexplained. V and J calls and clone size come straight from that table; D and trimming were deduced from the DNA. This sample lists under 200,000 clones; 73% were detected once. The ten largest clones take up approximately 5.1% of the sample.

This clonotype was obtained from a woman aged 18 to 35 in good health and CMV-seropositive. The specimen was PBMCs.

DNA sequence: TGCGCCAGCAGCGAATCGACCGGGACAGGGGTCTTTAAAGCCAAAAACATTCAGTACTTC. It encodes CASSESTGTGVFKAKNIQYF. The sequence is built from TRBV4-3 and TRBJ2-4, with 10 central nucleotides matching TRBD1. From a lookup of the germline V gene, CDR1 and CDR2 are LGHNA and YSLEER. The CDR3, from cysteine to phenylalanine, totals 20 residues. Only the CDR3 part of the read is kept: 60 bases, read in frame from the first base. Trimming removed 5 bases from V and 0 bases from J; the gene matches leave 16 bases unexplained.